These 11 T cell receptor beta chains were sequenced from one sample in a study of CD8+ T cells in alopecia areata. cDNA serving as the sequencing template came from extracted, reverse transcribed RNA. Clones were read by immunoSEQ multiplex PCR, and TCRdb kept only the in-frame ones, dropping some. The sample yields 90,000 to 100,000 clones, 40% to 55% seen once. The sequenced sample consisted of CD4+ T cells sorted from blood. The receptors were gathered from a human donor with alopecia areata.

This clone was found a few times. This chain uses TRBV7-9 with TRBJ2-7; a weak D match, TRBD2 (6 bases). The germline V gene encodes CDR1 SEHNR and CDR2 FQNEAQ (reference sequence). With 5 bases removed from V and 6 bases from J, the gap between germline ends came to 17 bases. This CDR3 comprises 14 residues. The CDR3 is CASSAGPPRSEQYF. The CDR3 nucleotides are TGTGCCAGCAGCGCGGGACCCCCCAGGTCCGAGCAGTACTTC.

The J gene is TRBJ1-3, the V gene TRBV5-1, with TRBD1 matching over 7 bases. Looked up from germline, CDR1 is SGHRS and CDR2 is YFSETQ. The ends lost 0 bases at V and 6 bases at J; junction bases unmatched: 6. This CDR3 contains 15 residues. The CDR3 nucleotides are TGCGCCAGCAGCTTGGAGCCGGGACAGCTAAACACCATATATTTT. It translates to CASSLEPGQLNTIYF.

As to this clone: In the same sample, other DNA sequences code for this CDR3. The CDR3 region has the DNA TGCAGCGTTGGGGATGGGGCCTACGAGCAGTACTTC. This gives the protein CSVGDGAYEQYF. V usage is TRBV29-1 and J usage is TRBJ2-7; D is ambiguous. This CDR3 has 12 amino acids. V lost 4 bases and J 2 bases, leaving 9 bases between the germline ends. The germline gives CDR1 SQVTM, CDR2 ANQGSEA.

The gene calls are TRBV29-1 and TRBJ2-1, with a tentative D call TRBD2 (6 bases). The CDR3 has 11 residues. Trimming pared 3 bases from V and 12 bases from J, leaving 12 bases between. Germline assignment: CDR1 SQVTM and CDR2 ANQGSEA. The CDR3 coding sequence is TGCAGCGTTGATCTGGGACTGGGGCAGTTCTTC. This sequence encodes CSVDLGLGQFF.

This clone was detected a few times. The CDR3 DNA follows: TGTGCCATCAGTGAAACAGGGGTTCTCAATCAGCCCCAGCATTTT. Amino acids: CAISETGVLNQPQHF. This chain connects TRBV10-3 to TRBJ1-5; 7 nucleotides agree with TRBD1. Germline loops: CDR1 ENHRY, CDR2 SYGVKD. This CDR3 has 15 amino acids. With 3 bases clipped from V and 3 bases from J, the junction kept 5 bases outside the gene matches.

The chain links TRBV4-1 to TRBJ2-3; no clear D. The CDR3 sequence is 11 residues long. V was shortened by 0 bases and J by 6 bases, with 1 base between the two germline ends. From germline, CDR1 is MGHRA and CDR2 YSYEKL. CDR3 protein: CASSQDDTQYF. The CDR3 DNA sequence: TGCGCCAGCAGCCAAGACGATACGCAGTATTTT.

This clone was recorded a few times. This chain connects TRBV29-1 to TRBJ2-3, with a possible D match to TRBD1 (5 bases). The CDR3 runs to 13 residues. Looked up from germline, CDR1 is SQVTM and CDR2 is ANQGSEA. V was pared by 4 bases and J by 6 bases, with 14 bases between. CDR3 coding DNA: TGCAGCGTTGCTCAGGGTGCCTTCGATACGCAGTATTTT. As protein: CSVAQGAFDTQYF.

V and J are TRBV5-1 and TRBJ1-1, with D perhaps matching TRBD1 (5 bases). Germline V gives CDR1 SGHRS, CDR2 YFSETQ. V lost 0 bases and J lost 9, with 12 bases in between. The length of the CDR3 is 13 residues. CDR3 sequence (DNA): TGCGCCAGCAGCTTGGCAGGGAGGGATAAAGCTTTCTTT. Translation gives CASSLAGRDKAFF.

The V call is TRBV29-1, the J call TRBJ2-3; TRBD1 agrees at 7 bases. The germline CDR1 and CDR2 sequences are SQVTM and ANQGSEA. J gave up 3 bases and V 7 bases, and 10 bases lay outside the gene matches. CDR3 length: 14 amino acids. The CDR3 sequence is CSAVQGFMTDTQYF. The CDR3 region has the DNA TGCAGCGCGGTACAGGGGTTTATGACAGATACGCAGTATTTT.

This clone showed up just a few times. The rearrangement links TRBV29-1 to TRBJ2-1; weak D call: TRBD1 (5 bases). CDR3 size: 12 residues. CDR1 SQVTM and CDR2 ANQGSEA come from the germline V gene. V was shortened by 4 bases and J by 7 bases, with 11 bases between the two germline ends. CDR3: CSVVRGSNEQFF. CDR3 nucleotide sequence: TGCAGCGTTGTTAGGGGCTCGAATGAGCAGTTCTTC.

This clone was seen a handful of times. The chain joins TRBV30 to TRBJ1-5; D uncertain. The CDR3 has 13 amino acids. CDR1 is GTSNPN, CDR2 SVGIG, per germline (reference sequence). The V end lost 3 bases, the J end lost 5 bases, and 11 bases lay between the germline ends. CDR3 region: CAWSLRKDQPQHF. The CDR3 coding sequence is TGTGCCTGGAGCCTCAGGAAGGATCAGCCCCAGCATTTT.